The source of this T cell receptor beta chain is a study of identical twins. This clonotype was counted between two and nine times. Each donor (without exception) was a healthy Caucasian. From the 5' RACE reads, TCRdb called clonotypes with MiXCR, one entry per CDR3 protein. Of 400,000 to 600,000 distinct CDR3 sequences listed, about a fifth were seen once; the top ten hold 0.48%. The same data also went into a second study, on yellow fever vaccine responses in identical twins.

The receptor comes from a woman aged 18-29 years in good health. Sequencing was performed on CD4+ T cells sorted from blood.

CDR3 amino acids: CASSLGPNTETQYF. The CDR3 bases are TGCGCCAGCAGCTTGGGCCCCAACACAGAGACCCAGTACTTC. This chain links TRBV5-1 with TRBJ2-5; D is ambiguous. The germline V gene encodes CDR1 SGHRS and CDR2 YFSETQ. There are 14 residues in the CDR3. The V end was cut by 0 bases, the J end by 4 bases, with 10 bases between.